This T cell receptor beta chain was obtained from a study of CD4 T cells in relation to SARS-CoV-2 and coronaviruses. Before the COVID-19 pandemic, during about 2010-2018, CD4+ T cells were taken from unexposed donors. After about ten days of culture, CD4+ T cells were isolated. Only in-frame clones appear in the TCRdb table, and some are missing; sequencing was by immunoSEQ multiplex PCR. Of about 22,000 clones listed, roughly 73% are singletons. Turning to this clone: The antigen is unknown.

V was pared by 3 bases and J by 6 bases, with 5 bases of the junction left unmatched. The germline V gene has CDR1 KGHDR and CDR2 SFDVKD. The length of the CDR3 is 15 residues. The chain employs TRBV24-1 and TRBJ2-3; 10 positions agree with TRBD1. This TCR was sampled from a human donor in good health. Sequencing was done on a sample of CD4+ T cells from PBMCs, cultured in vitro. The CDR3 nucleotides read TGTGCCACCAGTGATGCCGGGACAGGGGAGGATACGCAGTATTTT. Translated, it gives CATSDAGTGEDTQYF.